The table lists the clone carrying this T cell receptor beta chain with many counts. Its antigen is unknown. This record comes from a study of T cell repertoires in cytomegalovirus infection. The CDR3 is made up of 13 amino acids. V lost 6 bases to trimming and J lost 2 bases, with 10 bases between them. Germline V gene lookup returns CDR1 SGHTA and CDR2 FQGNSA. MiXCR, run by TCRdb on the reads, gives a single entry per CDR3 protein. The data contain 310,000 or so distinct CDR3 sequences, 25% of them seen just once; the ten biggest clones take up about 14%. Findings and caveats of the study: Summed frequency of public TCR beta families distinguished CMV carriers with the relevant HLA.

The V call is TRBV7-2, the J call TRBJ1-1; perhaps TRBD1 as D (5 bases). Sequencing was carried out using PBMCs. The sequence derives from a human donor in good health (CMV status not recorded). Some clones in this sample may be carry-over from other donors' samples. The CDR3 loop reads CASSKTVNTEAFF. CDR3 sequence (DNA): TGTGCCAGCAGTAAGACAGTAAACACTGAAGCTTTCTTT.